The 26 T cell receptor beta chains listed next were all sequenced from one sample in a study of blood T cells in healthy people across ages. Combining a sample-barcoded 5' primer with a J-beta primer mix, a second PCR ran for 7 to 11 cycles. TCRdb re-analysed the 5' RACE reads in MiXCR, keeping a single row per CDR3 protein. The data show some 1,800,000 distinct CDR3 sequences, around 40% seen once. The sequencing sample was made of blood. The receptor set was obtained from a human donor in good health.

A few counts support this clonotype. This chain joins TRBV18 and TRBJ1-2; D call uncertain. The CDR3 loop spans 14 amino acids. V was shortened by 1 base and J by 5 bases, with 11 bases between the two germline ends. Germline V lookup: CDR1 KGHSH, CDR2 LQKENI. This CDR3 reads CASSPRAELYGYTF. The CDR3 DNA reads TGTGCCAGCTCACCACGGGCAGAGCTGTATGGCTACACCTTC.

Worth noting for this clonotype: Its ends do not fully match the called genes, so a read error is possible. The genes are TRBV18 and TRBJ2-6; D perhaps matches TRBD1 (6 bases). The germline CDR1 and CDR2 sequences are KGHSH and LQKENI. This CDR3 is 20 amino acids long. CDR3 protein: CASSPRTVTTGLSVADVRTF. CDR3 sequence (DNA): TGTGCCAGCTCACCGAGGACAGTAACTACGGGTCTCTCGGTGGCCGACGTCCGGACTTTC.

This clonotype was counted a single time. This sequence may be a read error, since a much larger clone differs from it by one base. CDR3 in amino acids: CANSQPGLPGNIQYF. The CDR3 nucleotides are TGTGCCAACAGTCAGCCGGGACTCCCGGGGAACATTCAGTACTTC. This rearrangement joins TRBV12-3 or TRBV12-4 to TRBJ2-4, with D possibly TRBD2 on 6 matching bases. The CDR3 consists of 15 residues.

This clonotype was counted a few times. The chain links TRBV5-1 to TRBJ2-5; 7 bases are shared with TRBD1. With V trimmed by 0 bases and J by 4 bases, 9 bases remained unmatched. Germline CDR1 is SGHRS and CDR2 is YFSETQ. The CDR3 extends over 16 amino acids. Here the CDR3 DNA reads TGCGCCAGCAGCTTGGGGCGACAGGGTCTGGGAGAGACCCAGTACTTC. Translating it yields CASSLGRQGLGETQYF.

The CDR3 bases are TGTGCCAGCAGTTACGGGCAGGATATTGGCGGGGAGCTGTTTTTT. This sequence encodes CASSYGQDIGGELFF. This chain joins TRBV6-2 or TRBV6-3 and TRBJ2-2; D not certain. This CDR3 has 15 residues. Per the germline V gene, CDR1 is MNHEY and CDR2 is SVGEGT. With 2 bases removed from V and 7 bases from J, the gap between germline ends came to 14 bases.

The chain carries TRBV12-3 or TRBV12-4 and TRBJ1-1, with a weak D call TRBD1 (6 bases). The CDR3 totals 15 residues. Trimming cost V 5 bases and J 4 bases, with 17 bases left between them. The CDR3 DNA reads TGTGCCAGCAGTCTCATAGGGGGGACGGGCACTGAAGCTTTCTTT. This translates into CASSLIGGTGTEAFF.

V and J are TRBV6-5 and TRBJ2-7, with no clear D. The CDR3 consists of 16 residues. CDR1 and CDR2 (germline): MNHEY, SVGAGI. Trimming took 0 bases from V and 0 from J, leaving 12 bases between them. CDR3 nucleotides: TGTGCCAGCAGTTACTCGATTCGTGTCAGCTCCTACGAGCAGTACTTC. Its translation is CASSYSIRVSSYEQYF.

The chain links TRBV7-2 to TRBJ1-5; maybe TRBD1 (6 bases). The V end lost 0 bases, the J end lost 0 bases, and 9 bases lay between the germline ends. Germline V gene lookup returns CDR1 SGHTA and CDR2 FQGNSA. The CDR3 is 16 amino acids. The CDR3 coding sequence is TGTGCCAGCAGCTTAGCAGGGGACATTAGCAATCAGCCCCAGCATTTT. It yields the protein CASSLAGDISNQPQHF.

A few counts support this clonotype. The chain employs TRBV19 and TRBJ2-5; 9 bases fit TRBD1. The DNA end is a closer match to TRBJ2-7, so the J assignment may be wrong. Germline-derived CDR1 and CDR2 are LNHDA and SQIVND (reference sequence). The CDR3 consists of 14 residues. The CDR3 reads CASSISQGAYEQYF. The CDR3 region has the DNA TGTGCCAGTAGTATCTCACAGGGGGCGTACGAGCAGTACTTC.

This clonotype was recorded at least ten times. This sequence joins TRBV6-5 and TRBJ2-7; TRBD1 is a possible D gene (6 bases). Germline V gene lookup returns CDR1 MNHEY and CDR2 SVGAGI. V was cut by 5 bases and J by 6 bases, with 17 bases left in between. There are 14 residues in the CDR3. The CDR3 spells CASSRTAELSEQYF. In nucleotides, the CDR3 is TGTGCCAGCAGTCGGACAGCCGAGCTAAGCGAGCAGTACTTC.

The V and J genes are TRBV11-1 and TRBJ2-7; D is perhaps TRBD1 (5 bases). The germline gives CDR1 SGHAT, CDR2 FQDESV (reference sequence). The CDR3 is 11 residues long. V was shortened by 5 bases and J by 10 bases, with 12 bases between the two germline ends. CDR3: CASSRQTLQYF. The CDR3, as DNA: TGTGCCAGCAGCCGACAGACGTTACAGTACTTC.

In the case of this clonotype: Relative to the germline gene, one junction end is altered; a read error may explain this. The V and J genes are TRBV7-9 and TRBJ2-7, with D perhaps TRBD1 (5 bases). From germline, CDR1 is SEHNR and CDR2 FQNEAQ (reference sequence). The CDR3 spans 13 residues. CDR3 protein: CASSLGTGVERYF. As DNA, the CDR3 is TGTGCCAGCAGCTTAGGAACAGGTGTCGAGCGGTACTTC.

The chain couples TRBV7-2 to TRBJ2-4; 8 positions agree with TRBD1. The CDR3 has 17 residues. Germline values: CDR1 SGHTA, CDR2 FQGNSA. Unmatched junction bases numbered 12, after V lost 0 bases and J lost 8 bases. DNA of the CDR3: TGTGCCAGCAGCTTAGCAGTTTTAGGACAGGGTCTTTACATTCAGTACTTC. Its protein is CASSLAVLGQGLYIQYF. The variable domain in full, completed from reference TRBV7-2 and TRBJ2-4, reads GAGVSQSPSNKVTEKGKDVELRCDPISGHTALYWYRQSLGQGLEFLIYFQGNSAPDKSGLPSDRFSAERTGGSVSTLTIQRTQQEDSAVYLCASSLAVLGQGLYIQYFGAGTRLSVL.

This clonotype has only a few counts. The rearrangement links TRBV12-3 or TRBV12-4 to TRBJ2-5, with 9 bases fitting TRBD2. V gave up 5 bases and J gave up 5 bases; unmatched junction bases: 18. The CDR3 loop spans 18 amino acids. Here the CDR3 reads CASSTRLLAGYLWETQYF. CDR3 sequence (DNA): TGTGCCAGCAGTACCCGACTGCTAGCGGGGTACCTGTGGGAGACCCAGTACTTC.

The rearrangement uses TRBV6-5 and TRBJ2-3; tentatively, D is TRBD1 (5 bases). The germline V gene has CDR1 MNHEY and CDR2 SVGAGI. Trimming stripped 0 bases from V and 6 bases from J, with 13 bases between. This CDR3 spans 15 amino acids. The CDR3 loop reads CASSYSAVPGDTQYF. CDR3 in DNA: TGTGCCAGCAGTTACTCAGCAGTCCCAGGGGATACGCAGTATTTT.

About this clonotype itself: One base away lies a much larger clone, so this may be a sequencing read error. The chain employs TRBV29-1 and TRBJ2-1; D unclear. Germline V gene data show CDR1 as SQVTM and CDR2 as ANQGSEA. CDR3 length equals 12 residues. The V end lost 5 bases, the J end lost 13 bases, and 18 bases lay between the germline ends. For the CDR3, the DNA is TGCAGCGTTATAACCTTAGGAGAGACCCAGTTCTTC. Translating it yields CSVITLGETQFF.

J is TRBJ2-3 and V is TRBV20-1, with D unclear. From germline, CDR1 is DFQATT and CDR2 SNEGSKA (reference sequence). The CDR3 spans 12 residues. Trimming removed 6 bases at V and 6 bases at J, with 13 bases between. This CDR3 is CSARGFRDTQYF. CDR3 coding DNA: TGCAGTGCCCGAGGATTCCGGGATACGCAGTATTTT.

This clonotype has more than one count but fewer than ten. J is TRBJ2-1 and V is TRBV29-1; 7 bases are a match to TRBD1. Trimming cost V 2 bases and J 7 bases; bases outside gene matches: 2. CDR3 length: 12 amino acids. Germline loops: CDR1 SQVTM, CDR2 ANQGSEA. The CDR3 DNA reads as TGCAGCGTTGAAAAGGGGGCGAATGAGCAGTTCTTC. Its translation: CSVEKGANEQFF.

The rearrangement joins TRBV27 to TRBJ2-7, with D possibly being TRBD1 (6 bases). V was pared by 2 bases and J by 3 bases, with 11 bases between. Germline V gene lookup returns CDR1 MNHEY and CDR2 SMNVEV (reference sequence). The CDR3 extends over 14 amino acids. CDR3 sequence: CASSLTLQGYEQYF. CDR3 nucleotides: TGTGCCAGCAGTTTAACCTTACAGGGCTACGAGCAGTACTTC.

V is TRBV6-1 and J is TRBJ1-1; no clear D. The CDR3 is made up of 13 amino acids. Germline assignment: CDR1 MNHNS and CDR2 SASEGT. V lost 6 bases to trimming and J lost 1 base, with 9 bases between them. The CDR3 loop reads CASRSGENTEAFF. The CDR3 coding sequence is TGTGCCAGCAGAAGTGGAGAGAACACTGAAGCTTTCTTT.

The rearrangement joins TRBV6-2 or TRBV6-3 to TRBJ2-1, with TRBD1 matching over 9 bases. Germline trimming cut 4 bases from V and 5 bases from J; bases unmatched to any gene: 9. This CDR3 has 16 amino acids. CDR1 and CDR2 from the germline V gene are MNHEY and SVGEGT. The CDR3 loop reads CASSSYTGGDDNEQFF. The CDR3 DNA reads as TGTGCCAGCAGTTCATACACAGGGGGCGATGACAATGAGCAGTTCTTC.

This clonotype was detected a few times. The chain joins TRBV2 to TRBJ2-4, with 7 bases that match TRBD2. TRBJ2-7 matches the DNA end more closely, so the J call is doubtful. The germline V gene has CDR1 SNHLY and CDR2 FYNNEI. The CDR3 length is 14 residues. CDR3 in amino acids: CASRTGEGDYEQYF. CDR3 bases: TGTGCCAGCAGGACCGGGGAGGGAGACTACGAGCAGTACTTC.

This chain links TRBV9 with TRBJ2-5; 9 bases are a match to TRBD2. This CDR3 region has 15 residues. The germline V gene encodes CDR1 SGDLS and CDR2 YYNGEE. V lost 0 bases and J lost 5; bases outside the gene matches: 5. This CDR3 reads CASSVVGLASETQYF. CDR3 DNA: TGTGCCAGCAGCGTAGTTGGACTAGCGTCGGAGACCCAGTACTTC.

This clonotype was counted between two and nine times. This chain joins TRBV6-6 and TRBJ2-7; 11 bases fit TRBD2. This CDR3 region has 15 residues. Germline CDR1 reads MNHNY; CDR2 reads SVGAGI (reference sequence). V shed 1 base, J shed 3 bases, and the junction held 2 bases outside the gene matches. DNA for the CDR3: TGTGCCAGCAGTTACTACGGGACTAGCGGCTACGAGCAGTACTTC. Translation: CASSYYGTSGYEQYF.

This clonotype appeared a few times. The rearrangement joins TRBV12-3 or TRBV12-4 to TRBJ1-2, with D possibly TRBD1 on 6 matching bases. Trimming left V 3 bases short and J 4 bases short, with 12 bases between. The CDR3 is made up of 14 amino acids. CDR3 sequence reads: CASSFGQSGYGYTF. CDR3 coding DNA: TGTGCCAGCAGTTTTGGACAGTCTGGCTATGGCTACACCTTC.

The sample holds a few counts of this clonotype. The V and J genes are TRBV10-3 and TRBJ2-3, with 9 positions matching TRBD1. The CDR3 loop spans 16 amino acids. With 0 bases clipped from V and 3 bases from J, the junction kept 4 bases outside the gene matches. Germline V gene data show CDR1 as ENHRY and CDR2 as SYGVKD. CDR3 DNA: TGTGCCATCAGTGAGTCGGACGACAGGGGGACAGATACGCAGTATTTT. Amino acid sequence: CAISESDDRGTDTQYF.